This note documents a single T cell receptor (beta chain) sequence. Its antigen remains unidentified. This may be a read error: a much more frequent sequence differs by one nucleotide. The sample was run on an Illumina HiSeq 2500. Quantitative 5'-RACE with molecular barcodes was used to prepare TCR beta libraries. The original methods were these. A new computational method, built on a probabilistic model of VDJ rearrangement, was used to identify disease-linked TCR variants. TCRdb reprocessing: public reads trimmed at Q25 with fastp, clones called with MiXCR, in-frame beta chains kept. Rows are unified per CDR3 protein, each entry keeping the most common DNA and genes. The V and J calls and clone size are TCRdb's, not the authors'. Recorded for this sample are tens of thousands of distinct CDR3 sequences; 6% to 8% of them occurred a single time. In total, the top ten clones hold roughly 5% of the sample.

The CDR3 starts with the cysteine, ends with the phenylalanine, and has 15 residues. CDR3 DNA only is kept here, 45 bases in frame from base 1. The data derive from a study of CD8 T cells in ankylosing spondylitis (dated by TCRdb to the late 2010s). Looking at the study overall: To find TCR variants linked to disease, the study profiled T cell receptor beta repertoires in ankylosing spondylitis patients and healthy donors. The full study cohort was made up of 25 ankylosing spondylitis patients and roughly 98 healthy donors. Peripheral blood was sampled, and synovial fluid was additionally collected from ankylosing spondylitis patients. General study outcomes and caveats: Blood from ankylosing spondylitis patients appeared to be characterized by a TCR beta motif made up of under ten highly homologous amino acid variants. Some of the motif variants had been reported before in the synovial fluid and blood of reactive arthritis patients, a finding that suggests common disease-initiation mechanisms. In peripheral blood, the disease-linked clones were found at relatively low frequencies and had a CD8+ phenotype. Significant enrichment of the disease-linked clones was reported in matched synovial fluid samples from ankylosing spondylitis patients.

Synovial fluid samples and blood samples obtained from the same ankylosing spondylitis patients were matched. The chain uses TRBV12-3 or TRBV12-4 and TRBJ1-5; no D gene is confidently identified. Input material: synovial fluid, either unsorted or a sorted T cell fraction (not recorded which). This clonotype was obtained from a male donor with ankylosing spondylitis. The nucleotides are TGTGCCAGCAGCCAGGACGGAAATAGCAATCACCCCCAGCATTTT. It encodes CASSQDGNSNHPQHF.